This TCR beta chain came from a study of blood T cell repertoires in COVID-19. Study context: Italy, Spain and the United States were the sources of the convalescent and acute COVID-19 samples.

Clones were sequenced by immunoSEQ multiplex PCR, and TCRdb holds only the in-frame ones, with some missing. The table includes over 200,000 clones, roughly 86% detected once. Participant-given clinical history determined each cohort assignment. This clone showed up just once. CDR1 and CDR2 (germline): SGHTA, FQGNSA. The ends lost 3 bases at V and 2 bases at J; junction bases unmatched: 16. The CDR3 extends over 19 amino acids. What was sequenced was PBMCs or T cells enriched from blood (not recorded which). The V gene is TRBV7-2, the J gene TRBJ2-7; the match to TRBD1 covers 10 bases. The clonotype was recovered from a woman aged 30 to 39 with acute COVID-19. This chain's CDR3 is CASSFPPDRGLPQPYEQYF. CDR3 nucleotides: TGTGCCAGCAGCTTTCCACCCGACAGGGGGCTCCCACAGCCCTACGAGCAGTACTTC.